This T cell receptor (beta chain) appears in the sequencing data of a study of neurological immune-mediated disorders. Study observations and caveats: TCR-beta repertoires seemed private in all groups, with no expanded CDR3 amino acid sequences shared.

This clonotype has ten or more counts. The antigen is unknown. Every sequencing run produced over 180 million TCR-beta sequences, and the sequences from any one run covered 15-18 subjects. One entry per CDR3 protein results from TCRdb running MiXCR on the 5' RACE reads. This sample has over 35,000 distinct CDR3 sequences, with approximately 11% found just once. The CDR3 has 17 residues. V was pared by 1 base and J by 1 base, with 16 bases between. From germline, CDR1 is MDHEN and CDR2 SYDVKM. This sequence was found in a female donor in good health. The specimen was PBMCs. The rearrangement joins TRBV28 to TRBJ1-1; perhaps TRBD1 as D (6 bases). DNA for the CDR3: TGTGCCAGCAGTTTATTAATAGGGGGGGTCCGGAACACTGAAGCTTTCTTT. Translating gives CASSLLIGGVRNTEAFF.